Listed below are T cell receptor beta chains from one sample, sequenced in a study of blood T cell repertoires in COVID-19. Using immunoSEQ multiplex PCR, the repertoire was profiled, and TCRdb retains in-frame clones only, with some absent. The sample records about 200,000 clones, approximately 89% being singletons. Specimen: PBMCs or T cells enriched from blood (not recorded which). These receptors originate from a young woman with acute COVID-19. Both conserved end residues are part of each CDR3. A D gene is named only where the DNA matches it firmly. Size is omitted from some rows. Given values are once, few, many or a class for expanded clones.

CASMGTGETGGKEKLFF	TGTGCCAGTATGGGGACAGGGGAAACAGGCGGGAAGGAAAAACTGTTTTTT	-	TRBV19	TRBJ1-4	TRBD1
CASSFPDITATSSYNEQFF	TGTGCCAGCAGCTTCCCCGACATAACGGCGACGAGCTCCTACAATGAGCAGTTCTTC	-	TRBV6-2/TRBV6-3	TRBJ2-1	-
CASSSGTGGSYEQYF	TGCGCCAGCAGTTCCGGGACAGGGGGCTCCTACGAGCAGTACTTC	-	TRBV5-1	TRBJ2-7	TRBD1
CASNLQLDYGYTF	TGTGCCAGCAACCTACAGTTGGACTATGGCTACACCTTC	-	TRBV2	TRBJ1-2	-
CASSQISHILFF	TGTGCCAGCAGCCAAATTAGCCACATTTTGTTTTTT	-	TRBV14	TRBJ1-4	-
CASTPMIRDTSPLHF	TGCGCCAGCACCCCGATGATCAGGGATACTTCACCCCTCCACTTT	-	TRBV4-1	TRBJ1-6	-
CASSTHRAASRF	TGTGCCAGCAGCACCCACAGGGCGGCCTCGCGGTTC	-	TRBV5-6	TRBJ2-7	-
CASSPRTPLGEQYF	TGTGCCAGCAGCCCAAGGACTCCCCTTGGCGAGCAGTACTTC	-	TRBV7-9	TRBJ2-7	-
CAISARNQPQHF	TGTGCCATCAGCGCGCGCAATCAGCCCCAGCATTTT	-	TRBV10-3	TRBJ1-5	-
CASSQDSQTTGGSYGYTF	TGCGCCAGCAGCCAAGATAGCCAGACGACAGGGGGGTCTTATGGCTACACCTTC	-	TRBV4-3	TRBJ1-2	TRBD1
CASSHAGENTEAFF	TGTGCCAGCAGTCATGCCGGGGAGAACACTGAAGCTTTCTTT	-	TRBV6-5	TRBJ1-1	-
CASSTRQGTYEQYF	TGTGCCAGCAGTACCCGACAGGGGACCTACGAGCAGTACTTC	-	TRBV6-5	TRBJ2-7	TRBD1
CATSPGDEKLFF	TGTGCCACCTCTCCAGGGGATGAAAAACTGTTTTTT	-	TRBV19	TRBJ1-4	-
CASSARDRVNSNQPQHF	TGTGCCAGTAGTGCCCGGGACAGGGTAAATAGCAATCAGCCCCAGCATTTT	-	TRBV19	TRBJ1-5	TRBD1
CASSQGWDEQFF	TGTGCCAGTAGTCAGGGTTGGGATGAGCAGTTCTTC	many	TRBV19	TRBJ2-1	-
CASSPGTGSRDTQYF	TGTGCCAGCAGCCCCGGGACAGGGAGTCGGGATACGCAGTATTTT	-	TRBV5-6	TRBJ2-3	TRBD1
CASSIWRGYGGTQYF	TGTGCCAGTAGTATTTGGCGGGGGTATGGGGGTACGCAGTATTTT	-	TRBV19	TRBJ2-3	TRBD2
CAWSVHRAYQETQYF	TGTGCCTGGAGTGTACACAGGGCGTACCAAGAGACCCAGTACTTC	once	TRBV30	TRBJ2-5	-
CASNLGQGASIFGYTF	TGTGCCAGCAACCTAGGACAGGGGGCGAGTATATTTGGCTACACCTTC	once	TRBV2	TRBJ1-2	TRBD1
CASSSGQVLKMNYGYTF	TGTGCCAGCAGTTCAGGACAGGTCCTAAAGATGAACTATGGCTACACCTTC	-	TRBV28	TRBJ1-2	TRBD1
CASYGYNEQFF	TGCGCCAGCTACGGCTACAATGAGCAGTTCTTC	-	TRBV5-1	TRBJ2-1	-
CASSSQPRQGSSPLHF	TGTGCCAGCAGCTCCCAGCCTCGACAGGGGAGTTCACCCCTCCACTTT	-	TRBV3-1/TRBV3-2	TRBJ1-6	TRBD1
CSVEGGTGPNQPQHF	TGCAGCGTTGAAGGGGGGACAGGGCCTAATCAGCCCCAGCATTTT	-	TRBV29-1	TRBJ1-5	TRBD1
CASSPPPGYEQYF	TGTGCCAGCAGCCCCCCTCCCGGCTACGAGCAGTACTTC	-	TRBV7-9	TRBJ2-7	-
CASSVVGGATEAFF	TGTGCCAGCAGCGTAGTGGGGGGGGCCACTGAAGCTTTCTTT	-	TRBV9	TRBJ1-1	-
CASSLGHSLSYEQYF	TGTGCCAGCAGTTTGGGACACTCACTCTCCTACGAGCAGTACTTC	-	TRBV6-5	TRBJ2-7	-
CACDYYNEQFF	TGTGCCTGCGACTACTACAATGAGCAGTTCTTC	-	TRBV6-5	TRBJ2-1	-
CASSLAQGMGAEAFF	TGTGCCAGCAGCTTGGCCCAGGGGATGGGTGCTGAAGCTTTCTTT	-	TRBV5-6	TRBJ1-1	-
CASSDLNTEAFF	TGTGCCAGTAGTGACTTGAACACTGAAGCTTTCTTT	once	TRBV19	TRBJ1-1	-
CSVEWGTGPTEQYF	TGCAGCGTTGAATGGGGGACAGGGCCGACCGAGCAGTACTTC	-	TRBV29-1	TRBJ2-7	TRBD1
CASTTNRANYGYTF	TGTGCCAGTACCACCAACAGGGCTAACTATGGCTACACCTTC	-	TRBV19	TRBJ1-2	-
CASSLIGTPPEQYF	TGCGCCAGCAGCTTGATCGGGACACCCCCCGAGCAGTACTTC	-	TRBV5-1	TRBJ2-7	-
CTSSQVGTASSTDTQYF	TGCACCAGCAGCCAAGTCGGGACAGCCTCTAGCACAGATACGCAGTATTTT	-	TRBV1	TRBJ2-3	-
CASSLVLGVPNTEAFF	TGTGCCAGCAGCTTAGTTCTCGGGGTCCCAAACACTGAAGCTTTCTTT	once	TRBV13	TRBJ1-1	-
CASSLGGLGQPQHF	TGTGCCAGCAGCTTAGGAGGCTTGGGTCAGCCCCAGCATTTT	once	TRBV7-8	TRBJ1-5	-
CASSTGFESSYEQYF	TGTGCCAGTAGTACGGGATTCGAAAGCTCCTACGAGCAGTACTTC	-	TRBV19	TRBJ2-7	-
CASSATGLEANEKLFF	TGTGCCAGCAGCGCGACAGGGCTGGAGGCTAATGAAAAACTGTTTTTT	-	TRBV5-6	TRBJ1-4	TRBD1
CASSLTSASTDTQYF	TGCGCCAGCAGCTTGACTAGCGCTAGCACAGATACGCAGTATTTT	-	TRBV5-1	TRBJ2-3	TRBD2
CASSTLTRAEQYF	TGTGCCAGTAGTACCCTAACCAGGGCCGAGCAGTACTTC	-	TRBV19	TRBJ2-7	-
CASSLEPGVSYEQYF	TGCGCCAGCAGCTTGGAACCAGGGGTGTCCTACGAGCAGTACTTC	-	TRBV5-1	TRBJ2-7	-
CASSLYSNTGELFF	TGTGCCAGCAGCTTATACAGCAACACCGGGGAGCTGTTTTTT	-	TRBV13	TRBJ2-2	-
CAISINQGASGTDTQYF	TGTGCCATCAGTATAAACCAGGGGGCAAGTGGGACAGATACGCAGTATTTT	-	TRBV10-3	TRBJ2-3	TRBD1
CASSPDIGGGVYNEQFF	TGTGCCAGCTCACCAGACATAGGCGGGGGGGTATACAATGAGCAGTTCTTC	-	TRBV18	TRBJ2-1	TRBD2
CASGGQGGTGANVLTF	TGTGCCAGTGGGGGACAGGGGGGCACTGGGGCCAACGTCCTGACTTTC	-	TRBV19	TRBJ2-6	TRBD1